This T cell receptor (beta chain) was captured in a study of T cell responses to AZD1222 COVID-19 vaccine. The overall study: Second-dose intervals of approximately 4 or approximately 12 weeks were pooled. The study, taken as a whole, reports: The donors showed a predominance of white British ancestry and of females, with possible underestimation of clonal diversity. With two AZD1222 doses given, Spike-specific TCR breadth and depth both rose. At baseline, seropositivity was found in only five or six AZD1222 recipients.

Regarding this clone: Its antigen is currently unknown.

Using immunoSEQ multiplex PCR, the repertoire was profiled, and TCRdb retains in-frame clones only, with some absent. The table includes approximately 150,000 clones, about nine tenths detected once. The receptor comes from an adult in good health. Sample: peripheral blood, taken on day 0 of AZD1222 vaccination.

CDR3 region: CASSQARRQGRGEGYTF. The CDR3 coding sequence is TGCGCCAGCAGCCAAGCCCGCAGACAGGGCCGGGGAGAGGGCTACACCTTC. The V call is TRBV4-1, the J call TRBJ1-2; TRBD1 aligns across 7 bases. The V and J ends lost 1 base and 8 bases, in that order; junction bases with no gene match: 16. Germline loops: CDR1 MGHRA, CDR2 YSYEKL. The CDR3 runs to 17 residues.